Below, 14 T cell receptor beta chains from the same sample are listed, as sequenced in a study of Ad26.COV2.S vaccination and SARS-CoV-2 variants. This table comes from immunoSEQ multiplex PCR, and its TCRdb copy is limited to in-frame clones, with some not included. Among tens of thousands of clones listed, approximately 80% were seen once. The sequenced sample was peripheral blood, obtained after recovery from COVID-19. The receptors here all came from a human donor who had recovered from COVID-19.

This chain uses TRBV9 with TRBJ2-3, with 13 bases that match TRBD2. The CDR3 covers 19 residues. J gave up 3 bases and V 3 bases, and 13 bases lay outside the gene matches. Per the germline V gene, CDR1 is SGDLS and CDR2 is YYNGEE. CDR3 nucleotide sequence: TGTGCCAGCAGCGGCGGGACTAGCGGGGCTTATCGGGGGACAGATACGCAGTATTTT. Residues: CASSGGTSGAYRGTDTQYF.

This clone was detected many times. The gene calls are TRBV9 and TRBJ1-2, with D perhaps matching TRBD1 (6 bases). Germline V gene data show CDR1 as SGDLS and CDR2 as YYNGEE. Trimming removed 0 bases from V and 5 bases from J, with 23 bases in between. The CDR3 is 18 residues long. For the CDR3, the DNA is TGTGCCAGCAGCGTAGGGCGCTCCCGGGAAAGGGACATTTATGGCTACACCTTC. This codes for CASSVGRSRERDIYGYTF.

J is TRBJ1-2 and V is TRBV14, with D unclear. This CDR3 spans 13 amino acids. V was trimmed by 4 bases and J by 6 bases, leaving 12 bases between them. The germline V gene has CDR1 SGHDN and CDR2 FVKESK. CDR3 nucleotide sequence: TGTGCCAGCAGCCGTGTGGACTCGAATGGCTACACCTTC. Translating gives CASSRVDSNGYTF.

Turning to this clone: At one boundary the junction diverges from the germline segment, which might be a read error. This sequence joins TRBV12-3 or TRBV12-4 and TRBJ1-2, with D unclear. The CDR3 runs to 13 residues. The chain's CDR3 is CASRLGSNYGYTF. Here the CDR3 DNA reads TGTGCCAGCCGTTTGGGCAGTAACTATGGCTACACCTTC.

The chain recombines TRBV9 with TRBJ1-2; D remains unclear. In germline, CDR1 is SGDLS, CDR2 YYNGEE. Trimming took off 3 bases at V and 4 bases at J, with 7 bases between the two ends. The CDR3 covers 12 residues. The CDR3 DNA follows: TGTGCCAGCAGCGCGGACTTCTATGGCTACACCTTC. As protein: CASSADFYGYTF.

V is TRBV24-1 and J is TRBJ1-2; TRBD1 aligns across 12 bases. The ends lost 3 bases at V and 8 bases at J; junction bases unmatched: 9. The CDR3 has 16 amino acids. CDR1 is KGHDR and CDR2 is SFDVKD in the germline V gene. For the CDR3, the DNA is TGTGCCACCAGTGATCCCGGGACAGGGGGCGCGACGGGCTACACCTTC. It encodes CATSDPGTGGATGYTF.

The chain carries TRBV7-8 and TRBJ1-1; 10 bases fit TRBD1. The CDR3 has 17 residues. Germline V gives CDR1 SGHVS, CDR2 FQNEAQ. The V and J ends lost 5 bases and 4 bases, in that order; junction bases with no gene match: 13. CDR3 sequence reads: CASSPWSRGQGSTEAFF. CDR3 nucleotide sequence: TGTGCCAGCAGCCCGTGGTCTAGGGGACAGGGGAGCACTGAAGCTTTCTTT.

The J gene is TRBJ2-3, the V gene TRBV5-1, with D tentatively TRBD2 (5 bases). The CDR3 length is 16 residues. CDR1 and CDR2 from the germline V gene are SGHRS and YFSETQ. Trimming stripped 4 bases from V and 2 bases from J, with 17 bases between. As DNA, the CDR3 is TGCGCCAGCAGCCCTCCCCCGGAGCGGTCCACAGATACGCAGTATTTT. This gives the protein CASSPPPERSTDTQYF.

This clone was seen more than once but under ten times. The CDR3 loop reads CASSYRGYEQYV. For the CDR3, the DNA is TGTGCCAGCAGTTACAGGGGGTACGAGCAGTACGTC. This chain joins TRBV5-5 and TRBJ2-7, with TRBD1 identical over 8 bases. CDR3 length equals 12 residues. The junction had 2 bases not matched to a gene; V was cut back by 5 bases and J by 4 bases. Looked up from germline, CDR1 is SGHKS and CDR2 is YYEKEE (reference sequence).

The chain uses TRBV6-5 and TRBJ2-2; 8 positions match TRBD1. The CDR3 is 15 amino acids. V shed 5 bases, J shed 4 bases, and the junction held 6 bases outside the gene matches. Germline loops: CDR1 MNHEY, CDR2 SVGAGI. CDR3 DNA: TGTGCCAGCAGTAAGGACAGGGCAAGCACCGGGGAGCTGTTTTTT. Translated: CASSKDRASTGELFF.

The CDR3 DNA sequence: TGCAGCGGGGGGCACACTGAAGCTTTCTTT. This translates into CSGGHTEAFF. This chain links TRBV29-1 with TRBJ1-1, with D possibly being TRBD1 (6 bases). CDR3 length: 10 amino acids. Trimming took 7 bases from V and 3 from J, leaving 6 bases between them. Per the germline V gene, CDR1 is SQVTM and CDR2 is ANQGSEA. The full variable domain, completed using reference TRBV29-1 and TRBJ1-1, is SAVISQKPSRDICQRGTSLTIQCQVDSQVTMMFWYRQQPGQSLTLIATANQGSEATYESGFVIDKFPISRPNLTFSTLTVSNMSPEDSSIYLCSGGHTEAFFGQGTRLTVV.

The chain employs TRBV4-1 and TRBJ2-5; D gene uncertain. The CDR3 spans 15 residues. Per germline, CDR1 MGHRA and CDR2 YSYEKL. The V gene lost 1 base and the J gene lost 5 bases, with 14 bases spanning the gap. The CDR3 sequence: CASSQGQAVGETQYF. The CDR3 bases are TGCGCCAGCAGCCAAGGTCAGGCAGTCGGGGAGACCCAGTACTTC.

In this sample, this clone turned up a few times. V is TRBV7-2 and J is TRBJ2-3; 7 bases fit TRBD2. The germline gives CDR1 SGHTA, CDR2 FQGNSA. CDR3 length equals 13 residues. Losses at the gene ends were 2 bases for V and 5 bases for J; bases not matched to a gene: 1. The CDR3 spells CASSLSGGDTQYF. Written as DNA, the CDR3 is TGTGCCAGCAGCTTATCGGGGGGAGATACGCAGTATTTT.

This chain uses TRBV3-1 (or the pseudogene TRBV3-2) with TRBJ2-5; 11 positions agree with TRBD2. The germline CDR1 and CDR2 sequences are LGHDT and YNNKEL (reference sequence). Losses at the gene ends were 4 bases for V and 2 bases for J; bases not matched to a gene: 3. CDR3 length equals 15 residues. The CDR3 DNA follows: TGTGCCAGCAGCCGGACTAGCGGGCGTCAAGAGACCCAGTACTTC. Amino acids: CASSRTSGRQETQYF.